The present T cell receptor beta chain was sequenced within a study of cytomegalovirus exposure and HLA in healthy donors. Overall study: The roughly 670 first-cohort repertoires shared a platform with the 130 or so validation repertoires, as reported in a later analysis. Notes on the study in general: There were some public TCRs occurring in many donors, but most TCR sequences were rare. Reports credit the classifier with highly specific, highly sensitive diagnosis of cytomegalovirus status.

TCRdb's copy holds only in-frame clones and misses some; the assay was immunoSEQ multiplex PCR. The sample includes some 150,000 clones, approximately 86% of them seen just once. As to this clone: The target antigen is unknown.

The donors were in the roughly 120-subject validation cohort, distinct from the approximately 700-subject first cohort. The CDR3 has 14 amino acids. Germline V lookup: CDR1 ENHRY, CDR2 SYGVKD. J lost 3 bases, V lost 8 bases, and 6 bases had no gene match. The rearrangement uses TRBV10-3 and TRBJ2-3; 9 positions agree with TRBD2. The specimen was PBMCs. The receptor comes from a man in his late teens or twenties in good health and CMV-seropositive. The chain's CDR3 is CAIQAGGVTDTQYF. Here the CDR3 DNA reads TGTGCCATCCAAGCGGGGGGCGTAACAGATACGCAGTATTTT.